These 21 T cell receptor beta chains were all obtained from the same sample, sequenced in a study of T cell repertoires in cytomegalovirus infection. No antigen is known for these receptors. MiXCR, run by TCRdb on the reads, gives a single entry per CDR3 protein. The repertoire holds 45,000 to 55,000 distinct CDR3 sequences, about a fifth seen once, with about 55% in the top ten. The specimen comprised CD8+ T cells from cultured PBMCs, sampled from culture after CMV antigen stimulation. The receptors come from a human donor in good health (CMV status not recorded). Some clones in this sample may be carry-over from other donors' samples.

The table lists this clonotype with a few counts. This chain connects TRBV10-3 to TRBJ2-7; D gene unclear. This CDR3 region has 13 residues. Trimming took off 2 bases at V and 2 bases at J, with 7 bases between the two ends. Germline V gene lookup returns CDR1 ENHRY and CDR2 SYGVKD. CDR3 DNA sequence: TGTGCCATCAGTGAGGGCCCCCCCTACGAGCAGTACTTC. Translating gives CAISEGPPYEQYF.

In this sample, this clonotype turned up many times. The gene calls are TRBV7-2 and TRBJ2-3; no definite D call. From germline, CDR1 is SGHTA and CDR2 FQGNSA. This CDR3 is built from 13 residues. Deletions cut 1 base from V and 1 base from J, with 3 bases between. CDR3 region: CASSLEGTDTQYF. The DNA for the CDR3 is TGTGCCAGCAGCTTAGAAGGCACAGATACGCAGTATTTT. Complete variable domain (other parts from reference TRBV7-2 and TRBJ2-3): GAGVSQSPSNKVTEKGKDVELRCDPISGHTALYWYRQSLGQGLEFLIYFQGNSAPDKSGLPSDRFSAERTGGSVSTLTIQRTQQEDSAVYLCASSLEGTDTQYFGPGTRLTVL.

The chain's CDR3 is CASSLVAGGQSYGYTF. The DNA of the CDR3 is TGTGCCAGCAGCTTAGTGGCGGGGGGACAGTCCTATGGCTACACCTTC. The rearrangement links TRBV11-2 to TRBJ1-2, with 7 bases matching TRBD1. Germline assignment: CDR1 SGHAT and CDR2 FQNNGV. Unmatched junction bases numbered 9, after V lost 1 base and J lost 4 bases. The CDR3 spans 16 residues.

This CDR3 is CASSQTADTQYF. CDR3 nucleotide sequence: TGTGCCAGCAGCCAGACAGCAGATACGCAGTATTTT. The J gene is TRBJ2-3, the V gene TRBV7-9; D is possibly TRBD1 (5 bases). This CDR3 has 12 residues. The V gene lost 5 bases and the J gene lost 4 bases, with 7 bases spanning the gap. Germline CDR1 SEHNR, CDR2 FQNEAQ (reference sequence).

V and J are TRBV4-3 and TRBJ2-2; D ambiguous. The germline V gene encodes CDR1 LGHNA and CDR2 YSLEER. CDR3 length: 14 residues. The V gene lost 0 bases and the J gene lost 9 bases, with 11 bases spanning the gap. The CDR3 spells CASSQDRRSWELFF. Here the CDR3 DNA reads TGCGCCAGCAGCCAAGATCGGCGGTCCTGGGAGCTGTTTTTT.

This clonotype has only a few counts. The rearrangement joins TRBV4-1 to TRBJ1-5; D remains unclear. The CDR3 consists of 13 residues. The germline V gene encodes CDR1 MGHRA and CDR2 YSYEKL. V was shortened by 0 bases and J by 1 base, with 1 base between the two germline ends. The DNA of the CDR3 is TGCGCCAGCAGCCAAGAGAGCAATCAGCCCCAGCATTTT. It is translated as CASSQESNQPQHF.

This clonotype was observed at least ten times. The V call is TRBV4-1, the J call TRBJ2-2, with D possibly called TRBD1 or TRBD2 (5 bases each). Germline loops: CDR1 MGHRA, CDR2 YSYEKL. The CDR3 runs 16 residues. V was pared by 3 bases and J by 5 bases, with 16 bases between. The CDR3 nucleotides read TGCGCCAGCAGCCAGACTTTCGGGACGGAGACCGGGGAGCTGTTTTTT. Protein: CASSQTFGTETGELFF.

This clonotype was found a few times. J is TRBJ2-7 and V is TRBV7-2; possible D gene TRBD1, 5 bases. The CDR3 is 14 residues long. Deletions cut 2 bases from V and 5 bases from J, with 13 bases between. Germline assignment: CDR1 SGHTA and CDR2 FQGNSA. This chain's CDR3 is CASSLISRANEQYF. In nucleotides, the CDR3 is TGTGCCAGCAGCTTAATTTCCAGGGCAAACGAGCAGTACTTC.

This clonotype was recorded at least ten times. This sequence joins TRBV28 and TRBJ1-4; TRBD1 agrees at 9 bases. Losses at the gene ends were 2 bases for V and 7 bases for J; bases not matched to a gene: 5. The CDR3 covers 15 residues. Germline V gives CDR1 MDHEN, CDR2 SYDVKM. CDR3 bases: TGTGCCAGCAGTTTAGGGGGGACAGGGCGTGAAAAACTGTTTTTT. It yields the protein CASSLGGTGREKLFF.

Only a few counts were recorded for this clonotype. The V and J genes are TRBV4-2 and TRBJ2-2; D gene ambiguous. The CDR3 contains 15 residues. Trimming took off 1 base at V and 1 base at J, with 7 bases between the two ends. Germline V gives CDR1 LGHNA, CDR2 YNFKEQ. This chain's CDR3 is CASSQVAVNTGELFF. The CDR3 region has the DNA TGTGCCAGCAGCCAAGTCGCTGTGAACACCGGGGAGCTGTTTTTT.

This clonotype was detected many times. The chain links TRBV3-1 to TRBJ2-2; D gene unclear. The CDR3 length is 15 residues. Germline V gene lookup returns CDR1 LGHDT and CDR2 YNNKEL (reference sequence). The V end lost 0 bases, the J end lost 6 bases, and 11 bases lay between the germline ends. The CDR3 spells CASSQDWVLAGELFF. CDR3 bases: TGTGCCAGCAGCCAAGACTGGGTCTTGGCCGGGGAGCTGTTTTTT.

CDR3 nucleotide sequence: TGCAGTGCTAGCGGTACAGGGGTCCAAGAGACCCAGTACTTC. Its translation is CSASGTGVQETQYF. The chain uses TRBV20-1 and TRBJ2-5; 7 nucleotides agree with TRBD1. The CDR3 runs to 14 residues. Trimming at V came to 3 bases and at J to 1 base, leaving 5 bases not matched to a gene. Germline values: CDR1 DFQATT, CDR2 SNEGSKA (reference sequence).

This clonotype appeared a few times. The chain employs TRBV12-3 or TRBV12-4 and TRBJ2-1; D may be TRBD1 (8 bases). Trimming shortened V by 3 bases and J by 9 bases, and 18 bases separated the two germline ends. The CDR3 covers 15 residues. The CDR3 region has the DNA TGTGCCAGCAGTTTCGGGGGGACAGGCGAGGGTGAGCAGTTCTTC. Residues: CASSFGGTGEGEQFF.

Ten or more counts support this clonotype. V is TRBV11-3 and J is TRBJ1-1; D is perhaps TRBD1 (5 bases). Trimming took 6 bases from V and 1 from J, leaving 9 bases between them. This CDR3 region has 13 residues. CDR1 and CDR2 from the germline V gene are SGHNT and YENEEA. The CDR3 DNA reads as TGTGCCAGCAGTTGGGGGGAGAACACTGAAGCTTTCTTT. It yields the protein CASSWGENTEAFF.

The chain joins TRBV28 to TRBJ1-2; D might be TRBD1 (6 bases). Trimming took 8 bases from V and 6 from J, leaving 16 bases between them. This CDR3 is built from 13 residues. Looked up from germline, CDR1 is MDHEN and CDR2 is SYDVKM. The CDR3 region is CASAYGGRDGYTF. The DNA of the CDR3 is TGTGCCAGCGCGTACGGGGGGCGAGATGGCTACACCTTC.

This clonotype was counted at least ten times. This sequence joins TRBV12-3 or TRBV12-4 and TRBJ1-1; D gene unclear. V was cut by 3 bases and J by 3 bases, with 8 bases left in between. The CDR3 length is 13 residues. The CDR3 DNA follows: TGTGCCAGCAGTTTGGAGGTTGACACTGAAGCTTTCTTT. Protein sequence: CASSLEVDTEAFF.

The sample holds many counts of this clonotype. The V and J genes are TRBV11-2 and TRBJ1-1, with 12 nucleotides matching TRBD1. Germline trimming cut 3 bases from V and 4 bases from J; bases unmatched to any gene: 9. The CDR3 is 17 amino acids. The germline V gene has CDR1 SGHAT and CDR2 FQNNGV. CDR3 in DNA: TGTGCCAGCAGCTTCGGTCGGGGGACAGGGGGCTTCACTGAAGCTTTCTTT. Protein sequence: CASSFGRGTGGFTEAFF.

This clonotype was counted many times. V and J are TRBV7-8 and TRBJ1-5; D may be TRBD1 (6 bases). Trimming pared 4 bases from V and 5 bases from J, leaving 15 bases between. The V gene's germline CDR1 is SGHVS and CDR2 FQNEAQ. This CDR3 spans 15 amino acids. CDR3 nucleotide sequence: TGTGCCAGCAGCTCAGTTTACGAGGGGGATCAGCCCCAGCATTTT. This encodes CASSSVYEGDQPQHF. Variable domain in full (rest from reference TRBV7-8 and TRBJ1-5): GAGVSQSPRYKVAKRGQDVALRCDPISGHVSLFWYQQALGQGPEFLTYFQNEAQLDKSGLPSDRFFAERPEGSVSTLKIQRTQQEDSAVYLCASSSVYEGDQPQHFGDGTRLSIL.

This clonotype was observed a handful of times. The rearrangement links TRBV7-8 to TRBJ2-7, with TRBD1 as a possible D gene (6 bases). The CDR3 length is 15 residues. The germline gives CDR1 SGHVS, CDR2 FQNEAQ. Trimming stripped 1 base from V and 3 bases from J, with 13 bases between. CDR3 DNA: TGTGCCAGCAGCTTAGTCCGGACAGCTAACTACGAGCAGTACTTC. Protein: CASSLVRTANYEQYF.

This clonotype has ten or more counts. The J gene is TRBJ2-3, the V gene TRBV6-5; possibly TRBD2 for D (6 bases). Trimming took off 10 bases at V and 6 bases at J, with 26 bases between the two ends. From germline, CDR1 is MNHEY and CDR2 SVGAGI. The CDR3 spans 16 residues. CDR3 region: CATHTPGDPRRDTQYF. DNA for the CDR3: TGTGCCACACACACACCGGGGGACCCCAGAAGGGATACGCAGTATTTT.

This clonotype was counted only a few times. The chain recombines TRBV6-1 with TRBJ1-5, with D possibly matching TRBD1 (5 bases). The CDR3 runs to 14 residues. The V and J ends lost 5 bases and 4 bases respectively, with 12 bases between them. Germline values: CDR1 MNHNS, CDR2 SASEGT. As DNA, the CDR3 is TGTGCCAGCAGTCTGGACACCGATAATCAGCCCCAGCATTTT. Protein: CASSLDTDNQPQHF.